These 12 T cell receptor beta chains share one sample of origin, sequenced in a study of CD8 T cells in Susac syndrome. Random hexamers were used to reverse transcribe the RNA input (about 0.5 to 1 ug). MiXCR, applied by TCRdb to the immunoSEQ multiplex PCR reads, yields one record per CDR3 protein. The repertoire holds 100,000 to 150,000 distinct CDR3 sequences, with 90% to 95% as singletons. Sequencing used CD4+ T cells from PBMCs. The receptors were sampled from a human donor with multiple sclerosis.

The genes are TRBV9 and TRBJ1-5; 9 bases are shared with TRBD1. The CDR3 has 15 amino acids. Germline values: CDR1 SGDLS, CDR2 YYNGEE. With 4 bases clipped from V and 5 bases from J, the junction kept 7 bases outside the gene matches. The CDR3 spells CASSPETGGDQPQHF. The CDR3 DNA sequence: TGTGCCAGCAGCCCAGAGACAGGGGGAGATCAGCCCCAGCATTTT.

V gene TRBV6-5 combines with J gene TRBJ1-3; 9 nucleotides agree with TRBD1. Germline values: CDR1 MNHEY, CDR2 SVGAGI. There are 15 residues in the CDR3. Trimming at V came to 7 bases and at J to 8 bases, leaving 12 bases not matched to a gene. DNA of the CDR3: TGTGCCAGCATAGGACAGGGGCACTTGGGGGACACCATATATTTT. This sequence encodes CASIGQGHLGDTIYF.

This chain joins TRBV14 and TRBJ1-5; D remains ambiguous. The V and J ends lost 4 bases and 0 bases respectively, with 7 bases between them. This CDR3 is 14 amino acids long. CDR1 SGHDN and CDR2 FVKESK come from the germline V gene. The CDR3 reads CASSPSNSNQPQHF. The CDR3 nucleotides are TGTGCCAGCAGCCCCTCCAATAGCAATCAGCCCCAGCATTTT.

This clonotype was recorded only once. CDR3 protein: CASLRVSGTPNSPLHF. CDR3 nucleotide sequence: TGTGCCAGCCTTCGGGTCAGTGGGACGCCCAATTCACCCCTCCACTTT. This sequence joins TRBV6-1 and TRBJ1-6, with D possibly matching TRBD1 (5 bases). The germline V gene encodes CDR1 MNHNS and CDR2 SASEGT. With 8 bases removed from V and 7 bases from J, the gap between germline ends came to 21 bases. The CDR3 contains 16 residues.

V and J are TRBV6-5 and TRBJ1-2; no clear D. Trimming stripped 4 bases from V and 4 bases from J, with 19 bases between. The CDR3 has 16 residues. Germline CDR1 MNHEY, CDR2 SVGAGI. CDR3 loop: CASSSPRPGSIYGYTF. The CDR3 DNA follows: TGTGCCAGCAGTTCCCCTAGGCCCGGTTCCATCTATGGCTACACCTTC.

The chain joins TRBV4-2 to TRBJ1-1; D is undetermined. Between the trimmed V and J ends, which lost 0 bases and 0 bases, there was a span of 8 bases. This CDR3 comprises 15 residues. Per the germline V gene, CDR1 is LGHNA and CDR2 is YNFKEQ. The CDR3 coding sequence is TGTGCCAGCAGCCAAGATCTACGGGTGAACACTGAAGCTTTCTTT. This translates into CASSQDLRVNTEAFF.

The chain links TRBV2 to TRBJ2-7; no reliable D call. The CDR3 consists of 14 residues. Germline assignment: CDR1 SNHLY and CDR2 FYNNEI. V was clipped by 2 bases and J by 2 bases, with 10 bases between them. In DNA, the CDR3 is TGTGCCAGCAGTGAATCCTCTACGGCCTACGAGCAGTACTTC. This gives the protein CASSESSTAYEQYF.

This chain's CDR3 is CAWILGQGLSKDTEAFF. As DNA, the CDR3 is TGTGCCTGGATCTTGGGACAGGGTCTCTCTAAGGACACTGAAGCTTTCTTT. The chain has TRBV30 and TRBJ1-1; 9 nucleotides match TRBD1. Germline CDR1 is GTSNPN and CDR2 is SVGIG (reference sequence). The CDR3 length is 17 residues. V shed 4 bases and J 3 bases; nucleotides not matched to a gene: 15.

The gene calls are TRBV6-6 and TRBJ2-5, with 11 bases matching TRBD2. Trimming cost V 8 bases and J 5 bases; bases outside gene matches: 7. There are 14 residues in the CDR3. CDR1 MNHNY and CDR2 SVGAGI come from the germline V gene (reference sequence). The CDR3 here is CASLVAGGRETQYF. CDR3 bases: TGTGCCAGCTTGGTAGCGGGGGGGAGGGAGACCCAGTACTTC.

This chain connects TRBV3-1 to TRBJ2-1; 7 bases align to TRBD1. CDR3 size: 13 residues. From germline, CDR1 is LGHDT and CDR2 YNNKEL (reference sequence). J gave up 6 bases and V 6 bases, and 5 bases lay outside the gene matches. Written as DNA, the CDR3 is TGTGCCAGCAGGATGACAGGGATCAATGAGCAGTTCTTC. Amino acid sequence: CASRMTGINEQFF.

V usage is TRBV12-3 or TRBV12-4 and J usage is TRBJ1-5, with D unclear. The length of the CDR3 is 15 residues. V shed 3 bases and J shed 3 bases, with 12 bases lying between them. This CDR3 is CASSFWGIINQPQHF. The CDR3 nucleotides read TGTGCCAGCAGTTTTTGGGGAATCATCAATCAGCCCCAGCATTTT.

The rearrangement joins TRBV5-1 to TRBJ2-2; TRBD2 might be the D (5 bases). V shed 1 base and J shed 6 bases, with 13 bases lying between them. This CDR3 is 15 amino acids long. Germline values: CDR1 SGHRS, CDR2 YFSETQ. The CDR3 here is CASSLSRDTAGELFF. In DNA, the CDR3 is TGCGCCAGCAGCTTGAGTCGGGATACGGCCGGGGAGCTGTTTTTT.